This is a list of T cell receptor beta chains from one sample in a study of Ad26.COV2.S vaccination and SARS-CoV-2 variants. The protocol was immunoSEQ multiplex PCR, while the TCRdb copy is restricted to in-frame clones and leaves out a portion. This table holds 380,000 or so clones, around 89% found once. This specimen consisted of peripheral blood, obtained in a trial of Ad26.COV2.S vaccine versus placebo. These receptors all come from a person aged 18-65 years who received the Ad26.COV2.S COVID-19 vaccine or a placebo. Both conserved end residues are part of each CDR3. The D gene is left open where the match is weak. Not all rows give a size; the values are once, few, many and, for expanded clones, a class.

CDR3nt,CDR3aa,d_gene,v_gene,j_gene,abundance
TGTGCCAGTAGTATCGGGTCCAGCTTTAATGAAAAACTGTTTTTT,CASSIGSSFNEKLFF,-,TRBV19,TRBJ1-4,-
TGTGCCAGCAGTCAAACTGGGCTCAAGAGGGGAGGTGCTGAAGCTTTCTTT,CASSQTGLKRGGAEAFF,-,TRBV7-9,TRBJ1-1,once
TGTGCCAGCAGCCGACTAGCGGGGAAAGAGACCCAGTACTTC,CASSRLAGKETQYF,TRBD2,TRBV3-1/TRBV3-2,TRBJ2-5,-
TGTGCCAGCAGTGAAATGGCAGGGGGGCAATCACCCCTCCACTTT,CASSEMAGGQSPLHF,TRBD1,TRBV6-1,TRBJ1-6,few
TGTGCCAGTAGCCCCCGGACAGGGCCTTACACTGAAGCTTTCTTT,CASSPRTGPYTEAFF,TRBD1,TRBV19,TRBJ1-1,-
TGTGCCAGCAGCTTAGACAGGGCGGACGAGCAGTACTTC,CASSLDRADEQYF,-,TRBV7-2,TRBJ2-7,-
TGTGCCAGCAGCACCCCGGGAAATGAAAAACTGTTTTTT,CASSTPGNEKLFF,-,TRBV25-1,TRBJ1-4,-
TGTGCCAGCTCACCGTTCCGGTCACCGGAGTCCTACAATGAGCAGTTCTTC,CASSPFRSPESYNEQFF,-,TRBV18,TRBJ2-1,-
TGTGCCAGCAGCTTAATCTCGGCAGGGAGCTCCTATAATTCACCCCTCCACTTT,CASSLISAGSSYNSPLHF,-,TRBV7-2,TRBJ1-6,-
TGTGCCAGTAGCAAAGCACAGTCCAAAAACATTCAGTACTTC,CASSKAQSKNIQYF,-,TRBV19,TRBJ2-4,-
TGCAGTGCTAGTACCCGGGGGTACTCCAAAAACATTCAGTACTTC,CSASTRGYSKNIQYF,-,TRBV20-1,TRBJ2-4,-
TGTGCCATCAGTGAGTCGATGCAGGGGAATGAGCAGTTCTTC,CAISESMQGNEQFF,-,TRBV10-3,TRBJ2-1,-
TGTGCCAGTATCGGAGGGGAGGGAACTGAAGCTTTCTTT,CASIGGEGTEAFF,-,TRBV19,TRBJ1-1,-
TGTGCCAGCAGACCTACTAGCGGGGGGCAAGAGACCCAGTACTTC,CASRPTSGGQETQYF,TRBD2,TRBV6-8,TRBJ2-5,-
TGTGCCAGCAGCTCGGGGACAGGTCCCAGCTATGGCTACACCTTC,CASSSGTGPSYGYTF,TRBD1,TRBV5-8,TRBJ1-2,-
TGTGCCAGCAGCTCAATCCGGGACAGGGATAACAATGAGCAGTTCTTC,CASSSIRDRDNNEQFF,TRBD1,TRBV11-2,TRBJ2-1,-
TGTGCCAGCAGCTTGGTAACAACTTACGAGCAGTACTTC,CASSLVTTYEQYF,-,TRBV5-6,TRBJ2-7,-
TGTGCCAGCAGCTCGGGACCGATTAATGAAAAACTGTTTTTT,CASSSGPINEKLFF,-,TRBV7-2,TRBJ1-4,-
TGTGCCACCAATCCAGGCGCAGGGGATAATTCACCCCTCCACTTT,CATNPGAGDNSPLHF,-,TRBV10-3,TRBJ1-6,-
TGCGCCAGCCGGACAGAAAATTCACCCCTCCACTTT,CASRTENSPLHF,-,TRBV4-1,TRBJ1-6,-
TGTGCCAGCTCACGCCGGGACAAGGGGATCTCTGGGGCCAACGTCCTGACTTTC,CASSRRDKGISGANVLTF,-,TRBV18,TRBJ2-6,-
TGTGCCAGCAGCATTAACAGGGGGGCGAAGGGAAACACCATATATTTT,CASSINRGAKGNTIYF,TRBD1,TRBV7-2,TRBJ1-3,once
TGCGCCAGCAGCCTAGCGGGAGGGCCTTACGAGCAGTACTTC,CASSLAGGPYEQYF,TRBD2,TRBV5-1,TRBJ2-7,-
TGCGCCAGCAGTGGGACAGGGACGAACACCGGGGAGCTGTTTTTT,CASSGTGTNTGELFF,TRBD1,TRBV10-1,TRBJ2-2,-
TGTGCCAGCAGGGGACAGGGAGCTGGGGCCAACGTCCTGACTTTC,CASRGQGAGANVLTF,TRBD1,TRBV11-2,TRBJ2-6,-
TGTGCCAGCAGCACCCGGACTAGCGGATCGCCTTACAATGAGCAGTTCTTC,CASSTRTSGSPYNEQFF,TRBD2,TRBV13,TRBJ2-1,-
TGCAGTGCTAGTTCGGCGGGCCGTTCCTACGAGCAGTACTTC,CSASSAGRSYEQYF,-,TRBV20-1,TRBJ2-7,-
TGCGCCAGCAGCTTTTCGGTCCAGCCCCAAAAAAACACTGAAGCTTTCTTT,CASSFSVQPQKNTEAFF,-,TRBV5-1,TRBJ1-1,-
TGTGCCAGCGGGACTAACCCTAGCACAGATACGCAGTATTTT,CASGTNPSTDTQYF,TRBD2,TRBV6-5,TRBJ2-3,-
TGTGCCAGCACCCCCGACAGGGCGGGAGGAAACACCATATATTTT,CASTPDRAGGNTIYF,TRBD1,TRBV3-1/TRBV3-2,TRBJ1-3,-
TGTGCCAGCTCACCAGAGGGCAGGGAGACCCAGTACTTC,CASSPEGRETQYF,-,TRBV18,TRBJ2-5,-
TGTGCCAGCAGCAAGACAAACACTGAAGCTTTCTTT,CASSKTNTEAFF,-,TRBV6-5,TRBJ1-1,-